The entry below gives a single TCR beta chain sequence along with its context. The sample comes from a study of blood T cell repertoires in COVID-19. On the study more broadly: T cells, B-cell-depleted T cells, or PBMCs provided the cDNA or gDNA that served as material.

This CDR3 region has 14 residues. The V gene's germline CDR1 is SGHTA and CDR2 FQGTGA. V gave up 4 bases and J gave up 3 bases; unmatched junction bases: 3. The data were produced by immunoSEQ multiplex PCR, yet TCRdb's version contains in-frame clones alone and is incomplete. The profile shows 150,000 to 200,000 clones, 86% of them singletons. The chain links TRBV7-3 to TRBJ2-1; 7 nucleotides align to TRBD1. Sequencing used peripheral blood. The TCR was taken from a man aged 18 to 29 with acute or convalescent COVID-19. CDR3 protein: CASSSGDSYNEQFF. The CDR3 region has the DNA TGTGCCAGCAGCTCCGGGGACAGCTACAATGAGCAGTTCTTC.